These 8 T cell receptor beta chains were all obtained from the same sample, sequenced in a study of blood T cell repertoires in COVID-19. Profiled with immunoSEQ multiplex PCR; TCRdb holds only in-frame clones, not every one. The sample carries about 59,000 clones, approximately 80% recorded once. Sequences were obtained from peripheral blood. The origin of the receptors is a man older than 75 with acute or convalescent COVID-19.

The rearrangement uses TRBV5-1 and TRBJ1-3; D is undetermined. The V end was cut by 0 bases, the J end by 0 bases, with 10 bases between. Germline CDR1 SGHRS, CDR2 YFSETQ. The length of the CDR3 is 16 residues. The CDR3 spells CASSLAGVSSGNTIYF. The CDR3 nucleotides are TGCGCCAGCAGCTTGGCGGGAGTAAGCTCTGGAAACACCATATATTTT.

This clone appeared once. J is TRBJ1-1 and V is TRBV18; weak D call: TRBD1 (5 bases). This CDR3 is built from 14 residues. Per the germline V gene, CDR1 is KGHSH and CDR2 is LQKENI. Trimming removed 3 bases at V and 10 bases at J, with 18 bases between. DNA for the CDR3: TGTGCCAGCTCACCTACAAGGCCGACTCAGGGAGCTTTCTTT. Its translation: CASSPTRPTQGAFF.

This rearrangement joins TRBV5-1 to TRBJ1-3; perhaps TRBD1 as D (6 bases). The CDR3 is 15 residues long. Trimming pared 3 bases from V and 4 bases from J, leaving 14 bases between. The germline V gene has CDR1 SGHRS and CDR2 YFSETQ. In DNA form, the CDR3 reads TGCGCCAGCAGCTCGACAGGCGATCCCGGAAACACCATATATTTT. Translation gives CASSSTGDPGNTIYF.

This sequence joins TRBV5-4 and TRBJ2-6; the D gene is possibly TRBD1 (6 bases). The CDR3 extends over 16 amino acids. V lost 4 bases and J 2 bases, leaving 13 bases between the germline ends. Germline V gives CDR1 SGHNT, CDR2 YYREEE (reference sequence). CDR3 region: CASSPGQRAGANVLTF. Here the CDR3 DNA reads TGTGCCAGCAGCCCGGGACAACGGGCTGGGGCCAACGTCCTGACTTTC.

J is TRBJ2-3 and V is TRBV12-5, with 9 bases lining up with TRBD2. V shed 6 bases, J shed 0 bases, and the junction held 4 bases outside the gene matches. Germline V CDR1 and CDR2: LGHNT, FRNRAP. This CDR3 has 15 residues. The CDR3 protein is CASGPSGVSTDTQYF. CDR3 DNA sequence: TGTGCTAGTGGCCCTAGCGGGGTAAGCACAGATACGCAGTATTTT.

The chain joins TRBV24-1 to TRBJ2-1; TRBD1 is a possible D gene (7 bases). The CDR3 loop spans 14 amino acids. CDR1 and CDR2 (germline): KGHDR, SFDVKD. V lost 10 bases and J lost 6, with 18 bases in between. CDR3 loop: CATSQAGTVNEQFF. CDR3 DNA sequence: TGTGCCACATCCCAGGCGGGGACAGTCAATGAGCAGTTCTTC.

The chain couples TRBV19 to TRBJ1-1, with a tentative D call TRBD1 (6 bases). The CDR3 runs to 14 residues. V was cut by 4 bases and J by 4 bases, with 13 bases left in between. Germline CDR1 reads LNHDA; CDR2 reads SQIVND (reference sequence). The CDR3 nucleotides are TGTGCCAGTAGTAGACCGGGGGGGGCCACTGAAGCTTTCTTT. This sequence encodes CASSRPGGATEAFF.

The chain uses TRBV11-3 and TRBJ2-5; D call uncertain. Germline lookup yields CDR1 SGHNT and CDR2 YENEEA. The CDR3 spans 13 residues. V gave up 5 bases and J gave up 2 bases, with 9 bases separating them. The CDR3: CASSEEVQETQYF. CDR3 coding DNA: TGTGCCAGCAGCGAAGAGGTTCAAGAGACCCAGTACTTC.